Reported below is one T cell receptor (beta chain). The antigen is undetermined. V lost 4 bases and J lost 4; bases outside the gene matches: 7. CDR3 length: 15 residues. Germline assignment: CDR1 SGHNT and CDR2 YYREEE (reference sequence). This specimen comes from a study of early T cells in non-severe SARS-CoV-2 infection. Study-level findings and limits: Matching against VDJdb likely underestimated virus-specific expansions, favoring anti-spike CD8.

TCRdb reprocessed the 5' RACE reads with MiXCR, giving one entry per CDR3 protein. The sample contains more than 75,000 distinct CDR3 sequences, roughly an eighth of which appear only once. Sample: whole blood. This chain uses TRBV5-4 with TRBJ2-1; 8 positions match TRBD2. This TCR was recovered from an adult who was a healthcare worker with PCR-confirmed SARS-CoV-2 infection or an uninfected control (not recorded which). The CDR3 coding sequence is TGTGCCAGCAGCATCGCTAGCGGGCCTTACAATGAGCAGTTCTTC. This translates into CASSIASGPYNEQFF.